Described below is a single TCR beta chain sequence and its context. Measured with immunoSEQ multiplex PCR; TCRdb has only the in-frame clones, and not every one. Of about 60,000 clones listed, roughly four fifths are singletons. The data are from a study of blood T cell repertoires in COVID-19. Study details: Sites across the United States, Italy and Spain contributed samples from acute and convalescent COVID-19. Sample material is recorded as cDNA or gDNA derived from T cells, B-cell-depleted T cells, or PBMCs.

The CDR3 is made up of 13 amino acids. Losses at the gene ends were 6 bases for V and 3 bases for J; bases not matched to a gene: 3. Germline CDR1 and CDR2: MNHEY and SMNVEV (reference sequence). The chain joins TRBV27 to TRBJ1-2, with 8 bases identical to TRBD1. Input material: peripheral blood. This clonotype was obtained from a man over 45 with COVID-19, enrolled during active disease. The DNA of the CDR3 is TGTGCCAGCAGGAGGACAGGGTACTATGGCTACACCTTC. This translates into CASRRTGYYGYTF.